Listed here is a single T cell receptor (beta chain). Libraries for TCRalpha and TCRbeta carried sample barcodes and unique molecular identifiers via 5'RACE. One entry per CDR3 protein, called by TCRdb with MiXCR from the 5' RACE reads. The sample contains under 450,000 distinct CDR3 sequences, 20% to 30% of which appear only once. This sample is drawn from a study of T-cell memory formation after mild COVID-19. CDR1 SQVTM and CDR2 ANQGSEA come from the germline V gene. Trimming pared 4 bases from V and 7 bases from J, leaving 19 bases between. This CDR3 is 15 amino acids long. This chain connects TRBV29-1 to TRBJ2-2; D may correspond to TRBD1 or TRBD2 (6 bases each). The sequence came from an adult woman who had mild COVID-19 (a few samples of this study predate the infection). Cell type and time point are not known. Material for sequencing was PBMCs or a T cell subset sorted from them (not recorded which). CDR3 loop: CSVGGAGGLDGELFF. Here the CDR3 DNA reads TGCAGCGTTGGGGGGGCCGGTGGTTTAGACGGGGAGCTGTTTTTT.